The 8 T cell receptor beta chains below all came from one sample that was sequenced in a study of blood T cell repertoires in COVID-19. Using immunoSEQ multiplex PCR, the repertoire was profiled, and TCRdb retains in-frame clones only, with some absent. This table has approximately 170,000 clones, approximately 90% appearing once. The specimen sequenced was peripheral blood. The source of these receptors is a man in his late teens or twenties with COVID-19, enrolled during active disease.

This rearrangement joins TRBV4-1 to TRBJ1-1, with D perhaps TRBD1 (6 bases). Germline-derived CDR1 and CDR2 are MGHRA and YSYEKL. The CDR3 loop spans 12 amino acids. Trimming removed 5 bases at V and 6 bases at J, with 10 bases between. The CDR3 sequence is CASSYEGAEAFF. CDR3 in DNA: TGCGCCAGCAGCTACGAGGGGGCTGAAGCTTTCTTT.

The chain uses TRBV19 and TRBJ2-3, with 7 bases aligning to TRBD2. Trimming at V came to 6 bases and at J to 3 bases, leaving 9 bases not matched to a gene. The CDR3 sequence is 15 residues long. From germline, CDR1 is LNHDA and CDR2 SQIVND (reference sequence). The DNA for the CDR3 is TGTGCCAGTAGGGAGAGAGCGGGATTTACAGATACGCAGTATTTT. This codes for CASRERAGFTDTQYF.

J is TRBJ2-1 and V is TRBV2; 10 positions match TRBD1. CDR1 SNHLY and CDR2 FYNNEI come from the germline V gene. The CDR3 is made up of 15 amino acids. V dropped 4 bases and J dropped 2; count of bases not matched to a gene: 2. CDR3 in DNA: TGTGCCAGCAGTGGGGGACAGGGGCCCTACAATGAGCAGTTCTTC. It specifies CASSGGQGPYNEQFF.

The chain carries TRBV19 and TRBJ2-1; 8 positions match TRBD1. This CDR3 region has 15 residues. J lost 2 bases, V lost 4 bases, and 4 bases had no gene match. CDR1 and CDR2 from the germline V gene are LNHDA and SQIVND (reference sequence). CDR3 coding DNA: TGTGCCAGTAGTACCCCGACAGGGGCCTACAATGAGCAGTTCTTC. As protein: CASSTPTGAYNEQFF.

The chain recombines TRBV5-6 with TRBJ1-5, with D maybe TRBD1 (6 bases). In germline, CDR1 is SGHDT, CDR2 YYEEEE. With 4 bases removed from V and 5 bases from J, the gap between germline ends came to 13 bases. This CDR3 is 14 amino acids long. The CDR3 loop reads CASSATGFDQPQHF. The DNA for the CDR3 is TGTGCCAGCAGCGCGACAGGATTTGATCAGCCCCAGCATTTT. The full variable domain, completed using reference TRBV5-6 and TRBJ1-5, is DAGVTQSPTHLIKTRGQQVTLRCSPKSGHDTVSWYQQALGQGPQFIFQYYEEEERQRGNFPDRFSGHQFPNYSSELNVNALLLGDSALYLCASSATGFDQPQHFGDGTRLSIL.

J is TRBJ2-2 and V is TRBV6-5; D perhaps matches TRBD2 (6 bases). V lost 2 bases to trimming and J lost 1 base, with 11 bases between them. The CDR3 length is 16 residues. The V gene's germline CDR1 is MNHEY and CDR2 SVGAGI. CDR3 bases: TGTGCCAGCAGTTACGATCCGGGGGAGAACACCGGGGAGCTGTTTTTT. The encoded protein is CASSYDPGENTGELFF.

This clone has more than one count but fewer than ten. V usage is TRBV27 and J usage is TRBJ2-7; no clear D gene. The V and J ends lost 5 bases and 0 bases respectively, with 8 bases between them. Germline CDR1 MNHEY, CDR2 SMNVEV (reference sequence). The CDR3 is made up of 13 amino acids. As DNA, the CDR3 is TGTGCCAGCAGTACATCGAACTCCTACGAGCAGTACTTC. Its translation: CASSTSNSYEQYF.

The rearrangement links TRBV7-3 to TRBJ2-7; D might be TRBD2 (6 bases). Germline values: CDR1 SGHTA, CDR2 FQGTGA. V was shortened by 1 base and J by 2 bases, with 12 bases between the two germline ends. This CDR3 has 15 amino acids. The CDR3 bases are TGTGCCAGCAGCTTAAAAGGCGGGGAAGCCTACGAGCAGTACTTC. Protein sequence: CASSLKGGEAYEQYF.